These T cell receptor beta chains were read from a single sample in a study of CD8 T cells in ankylosing spondylitis. TCRdb redid the calling of the 5' RACE reads with MiXCR, one entry per CDR3 protein. Here the sample spans roughly 36,000 distinct CDR3 sequences, 11% to 15% being singletons. The sequencing sample was made of blood. The origin of the receptors is a male donor with ankylosing spondylitis or in good health (not recorded which). Both conserved end residues are part of each CDR3. Each record gives: D gene, clone size, CDR3 length, V gene, J gene, CDR3 protein, CDR3 DNA. D genes are given only for firm matches. Clone size is shown for a subset of rows, as once, few, many or a class of expanded clone.

NA,NA,15,TRBV7-2,TRBJ1-1,CASSPRPILRTEAFF,TGTGCCAGCAGCCCACGGCCTATCTTGCGGACTGAAGCTTTCTTT
NA,NA,13,TRBV2,TRBJ1-5,CASAQDSNQPQHF,TGTGCCAGCGCTCAGGATAGCAATCAGCCCCAGCATTTT
NA,NA,15,TRBV10-3,TRBJ1-4,CAISDTGLPGEKLFF,TGTGCCATCAGTGATACAGGGCTGCCGGGTGAAAAACTGTTTTTT
NA,NA,12,TRBV6-2/TRBV6-3,TRBJ2-3,CASSSGRYTQYF,TGTGCCAGCAGTTCGGGGAGATATACGCAGTATTTT
NA,NA,12,TRBV7-3,TRBJ2-1,CASSLFEGEQFF,TGTGCCAGCAGCCTTTTTGAGGGTGAGCAGTTCTTC
NA,NA,13,TRBV4-2,TRBJ1-5,CASSQDRELPQHF,TGTGCCAGCAGCCAAGACAGGGAGTTGCCCCAGCATTTT
TRBD1,NA,15,TRBV9,TRBJ1-1,CASSVATDRTTEAFF,TGTGCCAGCAGCGTAGCTACGGACAGGACGACTGAAGCTTTCTTT
NA,few,14,TRBV5-4,TRBJ2-5,CASSLGVGVETQYF,TGTGCCAGCAGCTTAGGGGTGGGCGTGGAGACCCAGTACTTC
TRBD2,few,13,TRBV20-1,TRBJ2-7,CSALGGRAYEQYF,TGCAGCGCACTTGGCGGGAGGGCCTACGAGCAGTACTTC
TRBD2,few,14,TRBV28,TRBJ2-7,CASSFTSGSDEQYF,TGTGCCAGCAGCTTCACTAGCGGGAGTGACGAGCAGTACTTC
TRBD2,NA,16,TRBV7-9,TRBJ2-2,CASSLSGLVGTGELFF,TGTGCCAGCAGCTTATCCGGACTAGTCGGAACCGGGGAGCTGTTTTTT
NA,few,14,TRBV29-1,TRBJ2-3,CSADLGTGTDTQYF,TGCAGCGCTGATTTGGGGACTGGCACAGATACGCAGTATTTT
TRBD2,NA,13,TRBV29-1,TRBJ2-2,CSVDSGGYGELFF,TGCAGCGTTGATAGCGGGGGCTACGGGGAGCTGTTTTTT
NA,few,14,TRBV29-1,TRBJ2-7,CSVVDTQRGYEQYF,TGCAGCGTTGTGGACACCCAAAGGGGTTACGAGCAGTACTTC
TRBD2,once,16,TRBV4-1,TRBJ2-1,CASSLPGLAGLGEQFF,TGCGCCAGCAGCCTACCGGGACTAGCGGGCTTGGGTGAGCAGTTCTTC
TRBD2,NA,16,TRBV27,TRBJ2-2,CASSSTLAQDTGELFF,TGTGCCAGCAGTTCGACACTAGCGCAGGACACCGGGGAGCTGTTTTTT
TRBD2,few,16,TRBV2,TRBJ2-3,CASSESSGGTTDTQYF,TGTGCCAGCAGTGAATCTAGCGGGGGGACCACAGATACGCAGTATTTT
TRBD2,many,15,TRBV7-3,TRBJ2-1,CASSPTGTSYNEQFF,TGTGCCAGCAGCCCAACCGGGACTAGCTACAATGAGCAGTTCTTC
NA,few,16,TRBV13,TRBJ2-2,CASSYFSGGNTGELFF,TGTGCCAGCAGCTATTTCAGCGGAGGGAACACCGGGGAGCTGTTTTTT
NA,NA,15,TRBV15,TRBJ1-2,CATSRGGGGNYGYTF,TGTGCCACCAGCAGAGGAGGAGGGGGTAACTATGGCTACACCTTC
NA,NA,14,TRBV6-2/TRBV6-3,TRBJ2-7,CASSYGPGTYEQYF,TGTGCCAGCAGTTACGGCCCAGGGACTTACGAGCAGTACTTC
NA,NA,15,TRBV29-1,TRBJ2-3,CSVEDLGIGTDTQYF,TGCAGCGTTGAAGATTTGGGTATCGGTACAGATACGCAGTATTTT
TRBD1,once,14,TRBV19,TRBJ2-2,CASTGTGVSGELFF,TGTGCCAGCACCGGGACAGGGGTATCCGGGGAGCTGTTTTTT
NA,NA,17,TRBV12-3/TRBV12-4,TRBJ2-3,CASSPPGAGSGTDTQYF,TGTGCCAGCAGTCCCCCGGGGGCGGGGAGCGGCACAGATACGCAGTATTTT
TRBD2,NA,17,TRBV2,TRBJ2-3,CASSGSSGGPPVDTQYF,TGTGCCAGCAGCGGGTCTAGCGGGGGCCCTCCCGTAGATACGCAGTATTTT
NA,NA,13,TRBV29-1,TRBJ1-1,CSAGGVMNTEAFF,TGCAGCGCGGGAGGGGTCATGAACACTGAAGCTTTCTTT
NA,NA,15,TRBV20-1,TRBJ1-4,CSARDDGVVGEKLFF,TGCAGTGCTAGAGACGACGGGGTTGTGGGTGAAAAACTGTTTTTT
NA,NA,12,TRBV12-3/TRBV12-4,TRBJ2-5,CASTGTGETQYF,TGTGCCAGCACCGGGACTGGAGAGACCCAGTACTTC
NA,NA,13,TRBV10-3,TRBJ1-1,CAISAGQTTEAFF,TGTGCCATCAGTGCCGGACAGACAACTGAAGCTTTCTTT
NA,few,16,TRBV7-9,TRBJ1-4,CASSPPRGTQNEKLFF,TGTGCCAGCAGCCCCCCGCGGGGGACCCAGAATGAAAAACTGTTTTTT
TRBD1,once,15,TRBV28,TRBJ2-3,CASSSGTGGTDTQYF,TGTGCCAGCAGCTCCGGGACAGGGGGCACAGATACGCAGTATTTT
NA,many,14,TRBV5-1,TRBJ1-1,CASSLAQEITEAFF,TGCGCCAGCAGCTTGGCCCAGGAAATCACTGAAGCTTTCTTT
NA,NA,12,TRBV29-1,TRBJ2-3,CSVEPSGDTQYF,TGCAGCGTTGAACCTTCGGGAGATACGCAGTATTTT
NA,few,14,TRBV12-3/TRBV12-4,TRBJ1-4,CASGPQATNEKLFF,TGTGCCAGCGGACCACAGGCAACTAATGAAAAACTGTTTTTT
NA,NA,14,TRBV2,TRBJ2-5,CASSSGRNGETQYF,TGTGCCAGCAGTAGCGGCAGGAACGGGGAGACCCAGTACTTC
NA,NA,14,TRBV7-3,TRBJ1-1,CASSFSGVGGEAFF,TGTGCCAGCAGCTTTTCGGGAGTGGGAGGTGAAGCTTTCTTT
TRBD2,few,14,TRBV29-1,TRBJ2-1,CSAPREAVGNEQFF,TGCAGCGCGCCCCGGGAGGCCGTCGGCAATGAGCAGTTCTTC
NA,NA,13,TRBV9,TRBJ2-3,CASSVLGTDTQYF,TGTGCCAGCAGCGTACTAGGGACAGATACGCAGTATTTT
NA,NA,14,TRBV29-1,TRBJ2-3,CSVATGRDTDTQYF,TGCAGCGTTGCGACAGGGCGGGATACAGATACGCAGTATTTT
NA,few,11,TRBV6-5,TRBJ2-3,CASKSASSQYF,TGTGCCAGCAAATCGGCTAGCTCGCAGTATTTT
TRBD1,NA,13,TRBV20-1,TRBJ2-5,CSPMDRGQVTQYF,TGCAGCCCAATGGACAGGGGGCAGGTGACCCAGTACTTC
NA,NA,13,TRBV29-1,TRBJ2-5,CSVEDGPQETQYF,TGCAGCGTTGAAGATGGTCCGCAAGAGACCCAGTACTTC
TRBD2,few,15,TRBV5-4,TRBJ2-2,CASSPGLAGAGELFF,TGTGCCAGCAGCCCGGGACTAGCGGGAGCCGGGGAGCTGTTTTTT
NA,few,15,TRBV29-1,TRBJ2-1,CSVDNLGTTYNEQFF,TGCAGCGTTGATAATCTAGGGACAACGTACAATGAGCAGTTCTTC
TRBD1,few,16,TRBV12-3/TRBV12-4,TRBJ2-2,CASSLAGTVNTGELFF,TGTGCCAGCAGTTTAGCTGGGACAGTTAACACCGGGGAGCTGTTTTTT
NA,NA,11,TRBV5-1,TRBJ2-5,CASSSKETQYF,TGCGCCAGCAGCTCTAAAGAGACCCAGTACTTC
TRBD1,few,15,TRBV28,TRBJ2-7,CASSFRGQGEDEQYF,TGTGCCAGCAGTTTCCGAGGACAGGGGGAGGACGAGCAGTACTTC
NA,NA,14,TRBV7-9,TRBJ2-1,CASSIRTEDNEQFF,TGTGCCAGCAGCATCAGGACAGAAGACAATGAGCAGTTCTTC
TRBD1,NA,15,TRBV29-1,TRBJ2-1,CSVTLDRAILAEQFF,TGCAGCGTGACCCTAGACAGGGCCATCTTGGCCGAGCAGTTCTTC
TRBD2,few,18,TRBV10-3,TRBJ2-3,CAISEQGLASGFTDTQYF,TGTGCCATCAGTGAGCAGGGACTAGCTTCTGGTTTCACAGATACGCAGTATTTT
TRBD2,few,14,TRBV7-2,TRBJ2-1,CASSLGLAFGEQFF,TGTGCCAGCAGCTTAGGACTAGCCTTCGGTGAGCAGTTCTTC
NA,few,13,TRBV12-3/TRBV12-4,TRBJ1-4,CASRDRFNEKLFF,TGTGCCAGTAGGGACCGCTTTAATGAAAAACTGTTTTTT
NA,few,13,TRBV27,TRBJ1-1,CASSFRLDTEAFF,TGTGCCAGCAGCTTTAGACTGGACACTGAAGCTTTCTTT
TRBD1,NA,15,TRBV5-1,TRBJ1-6,CASSLAGQGYSPLHF,TGCGCCAGCAGCTTGGCCGGACAGGGGTATTCACCCCTCCACTTT
NA,few,16,TRBV5-1,TRBJ1-4,CASSPVTVATNEKLFF,TGCGCCAGCAGCCCCGTCACGGTCGCAACTAATGAAAAACTGTTTTTT